What follows describes a single T cell receptor (beta chain). Antigen: not known. The genomic DNA of each subset was split evenly across several immunoSEQ plates. The table came from immunoSEQ multiplex PCR; TCRdb's copy has only in-frame clones and leaves some out. Among 2 million to 2.5 million clones listed, 92% were seen once. The data belong to a study of shared clonotypes between healthy human individuals. Study-level information: Three men and a couple of women, aged 18 to 49, were donors.

Study observations and caveats: Some naive CD4 clonotypes, roughly 4.8%, turned up in common across a handful of donors. Sampling used blood alone; tissue repertoires probably differ.

The CDR3 contains 12 residues. This TCR was recovered from a man between 18 and 29 years old in good health. Some clones in this sample may be carry-over from other donors' samples. Input material: naive CD4+ T cells from PBMCs. Stated subset: CD45RA+ positively selected. This chain connects TRBV21-1 to TRBJ2-7. TRBV21-1 counts as a pseudogene. The CDR3 nucleotides read TGTGCCAGCAGGGACGCAAGCTACGAGCAGTACTTC. This translates into CASRDASYEQYF.